The 25 T cell receptor beta chains presented below share a single source sample, sequenced in a study of blood T cell dynamics during melanoma immunotherapy. Sample time point: pre-treatment baseline. Profiled with immunoSEQ multiplex PCR; TCRdb holds only in-frame clones, not every one. This table holds over 10,000 clones, 85% to 90% found once. Sequenced material: blood, taken from a patient treated with checkpoint blockade. The receptors come from a human donor with melanoma.

CDR3: CSVQGGANEKLFF. The CDR3 DNA reads TGCAGCGTTCAAGGGGGGGCGAATGAAAAACTGTTTTTT. The gene calls are TRBV29-1 and TRBJ1-4; D is perhaps TRBD1 (6 bases). V was cut by 5 bases and J by 5 bases, with 12 bases left in between. This CDR3 spans 13 amino acids. Germline CDR1 reads SQVTM; CDR2 reads ANQGSEA.

The chain has TRBV9 and TRBJ2-1; D unclear. This CDR3 is 17 amino acids long. V lost 2 bases, J lost 0 bases, and 15 bases lay in between. Germline loops: CDR1 SGDLS, CDR2 YYNGEE. CDR3 bases: TGTGCCAGCAGCGTTTCTACCTCGGCGTTCTCCTACAATGAGCAGTTCTTC. Amino acid sequence: CASSVSTSAFSYNEQFF.

DNA of the CDR3: TGTGCCAGCTCACCACACCAGGGTTCTGAAAAACTGTTTTTT. It encodes CASSPHQGSEKLFF. The chain combines TRBV18 with TRBJ1-4; weak D call: TRBD1 (5 bases). Trimming shortened V by 1 base and J by 7 bases, and 10 bases separated the two germline ends. The CDR3 length is 14 residues. Germline CDR1 and CDR2: KGHSH and LQKENI.

A remark on this clone: Germline is not matched at one junction end, which may reflect a read error. The chain recombines TRBV11-3 with TRBJ2-1; D uncertain. Per germline, CDR1 SGHNT and CDR2 YENEEA. This CDR3 region has 13 residues. In DNA, the CDR3 is TGTGCCACCAGCAAGGCCATCTACAATGAGCAGTTCTTC. Amino acid sequence: CATSKAIYNEQFF.

The CDR3 is CASVPGTGKGIYF. DNA for the CDR3: TGTGCCAGCGTGCCCGGGACAGGGAAGGGCATATATTTT. The rearrangement joins TRBV2 to TRBJ1-3; 9 bases are shared with TRBD1. J lost 12 bases, V lost 8 bases, and 11 bases had no gene match. Germline CDR1 and CDR2: SNHLY and FYNNEI. The CDR3 covers 13 residues.

V gene TRBV9 combines with J gene TRBJ1-3; 7 bases are a match to TRBD1. The CDR3 runs to 15 residues. Looked up from germline, CDR1 is SGDLS and CDR2 is YYNGEE. The J segment lost 2 bases and the V segment lost 0 bases, leaving 2 bases of the junction unmatched. CDR3 region: CASSVATGAGNTIYF. DNA of the CDR3: TGTGCCAGCAGCGTAGCTACAGGGGCTGGAAACACCATATATTTT.

This clone occurred once. The chain joins TRBV18 to TRBJ2-3; 8 nucleotides agree with TRBD2. CDR3 length: 15 residues. The V and J ends lost 3 bases and 4 bases, in that order; junction bases with no gene match: 6. Germline V gene sequence: CDR1 KGHSH, CDR2 LQKENI. CDR3 nucleotides: TGTGCCAGCTCACCCGGGAGGGAGGGGCCAGATACGCAGTATTTT. Translating gives CASSPGREGPDTQYF.

The V and J genes are TRBV5-5 and TRBJ2-3; 10 nucleotides line up with TRBD1. Germline lookup yields CDR1 SGHKS and CDR2 YYEKEE (reference sequence). The J segment lost 4 bases and the V segment lost 4 bases, leaving 6 bases of the junction unmatched. The CDR3 runs 15 residues. The CDR3 sequence: CASSLGTGVSDTQYF. CDR3 bases: TGTGCCAGCAGCCTGGGGACAGGGGTTTCAGATACGCAGTATTTT.

This chain joins TRBV28 and TRBJ1-5; D unclear. This CDR3 has 12 amino acids. Germline CDR1 MDHEN, CDR2 SYDVKM. V gave up 5 bases and J gave up 6 bases, with 8 bases separating them. The CDR3 sequence: CASSTVSQPQHF. The DNA of the CDR3 is TGTGCCAGCAGTACCGTAAGTCAGCCCCAGCATTTT.

This clone was observed once. At one end the junction does not follow the germline gene, possibly because of a read error. The V call is TRBV23-1, the J call TRBJ1-4; D not certain. TRBV23-1 is marked as an open reading frame, function uncertain. The CDR3 length is 20 residues. The CDR3 nucleotides are TGCGCCAGCAGCCAATCACGGGGTGAAATATCTAAGGCCTCTAATGAAAAACTGTTTTTT. It specifies CASSQSRGEISKASNEKLFF.

The J gene is TRBJ2-2, the V gene TRBV7-9; a weak D match, TRBD1 (6 bases). Per germline, CDR1 SEHNR and CDR2 FQNEAQ (reference sequence). This CDR3 has 15 amino acids. The ends were cut back, 6 bases at V and 3 bases at J, with 14 bases in the middle. DNA for the CDR3: TGTGCCAGCAGTCGGAACAGGGTAGACACCGGGGAGCTGTTTTTT. Translation gives CASSRNRVDTGELFF.

The chain uses TRBV5-5 and TRBJ2-7; D not certain. V shed 0 bases and J shed 7 bases, with 8 bases lying between them. The germline gives CDR1 SGHKS, CDR2 YYEKEE (reference sequence). The CDR3 covers 12 residues. CDR3 loop: CASSLGLGEQYF. The CDR3 nucleotides are TGTGCCAGCAGCTTGGGATTGGGGGAGCAGTACTTC.

The CDR3 region has the DNA TGTGCCAGCAGTTCACAGGGACTCGAGCAGTACTTC. It yields the protein CASSSQGLEQYF. V usage is TRBV5-4 and J usage is TRBJ2-7; D tentatively reads TRBD1 or TRBD2 (6 bases each). Trimming shortened V by 5 bases and J by 6 bases, and 12 bases separated the two germline ends. Germline CDR1 reads SGHNT; CDR2 reads YYREEE (reference sequence). This CDR3 has 12 amino acids.

The chain combines TRBV5-5 with TRBJ2-5, with unresolved D. The J call may be wrong; the DNA end is better matched by TRBJ2-7. Germline loops: CDR1 SGHKS, CDR2 YYEKEE (reference sequence). The CDR3 spans 13 residues. CDR3 residues: CASSTSASYEQYF. The CDR3 DNA reads TGTGCCAGCAGCACCAGTGCATCCTACGAGCAGTACTTC.

The J gene is TRBJ1-1, the V gene TRBV9; 10 nucleotides agree with TRBD1. This CDR3 region has 15 residues. From germline, CDR1 is SGDLS and CDR2 YYNGEE. J gave up 7 bases and V 3 bases, and 9 bases lay outside the gene matches. CDR3: CASSARQGASGEAFF. CDR3 sequence (DNA): TGTGCCAGCAGCGCCCGACAGGGGGCGTCTGGTGAAGCTTTCTTT. The whole variable domain, filled in from reference TRBV9 and TRBJ1-1, reads DSGVTQTPKHLITATGQRVTLRCSPRSGDLSVYWYQQSLDQGLQFLIQYYNGEERAKGNILERFSAQQFPDLHSELNLSSLELGDSALYFCASSARQGASGEAFFGQGTRLTVV.

The V call is TRBV7-9, the J call TRBJ2-5; 11 nucleotides match TRBD2. CDR1 and CDR2 (germline): SEHNR, FQNEAQ (reference sequence). The CDR3 contains 15 residues. Trimming took 8 bases from V and 4 from J; bases not matched to a gene: 9. The CDR3 sequence is CASGWRLAGGETQYF. For the CDR3, the DNA is TGTGCCAGCGGGTGGAGGCTAGCGGGAGGAGAGACCCAGTACTTC.

Details on this clone: Its ends do not fully match the called genes, so a read error is possible. The rearrangement uses TRBV19 and TRBJ2-3; D call uncertain. The CDR3 loop spans 13 amino acids. Germline assignment: CDR1 LNHDA and CDR2 SQIVND (reference sequence). CDR3 residues: CASSIESTDTRYF. The CDR3, as DNA: TGTGCCAGTAGTATAGAGAGCACAGATACGCGGTATTTT. Complete variable domain (other parts from reference TRBV19 and TRBJ2-3): DGGITQSPKYLFRKEGQNVTLSCEQNLNHDAMYWYRQDPGQGLRLIYYSQIVNDFQKGDIAEGYSVSREKKESFPLTVTSAQKNPTAFYLCASSIESTDTRYFGPGTRLTVL.

Regarding this clone: Sequence at one end of the junction differs from germline and may be a read error. The J gene is TRBJ2-2, the V gene TRBV13; 7 positions agree with TRBD2. The CDR3 runs 15 residues. Per germline, CDR1 PRHDT and CDR2 FYEKMQ (reference sequence). The CDR3: CASSIGLVSIGELFF. CDR3 bases: TGTGCCAGCAGCATAGGACTAGTTTCTATCGGGGAGCTGTTTTTT.

The chain has TRBV29-1 and TRBJ2-1; TRBD2 matches at 9 bases. This CDR3 comprises 13 residues. The V segment lost 4 bases and the J segment 8 bases; nucleotides outside the gene matches: 6. The germline V gene encodes CDR1 SQVTM and CDR2 ANQGSEA. CDR3 in DNA: TGCAGCGTTGCTTCGGGACTAGCCGATGAGCAGTTCTTC. Its protein is CSVASGLADEQFF.

The rearrangement joins TRBV2 to TRBJ2-1; 11 nucleotides align to TRBD1. The ends lost 10 bases at V and 7 bases at J; junction bases unmatched: 9. The V gene's germline CDR1 is SNHLY and CDR2 FYNNEI. This CDR3 has 14 residues. Here the CDR3 reads CATPGDRGWNEQFF. The CDR3 bases are TGTGCCACCCCCGGGGACAGGGGGTGGAATGAGCAGTTCTTC. Drawing the rest from reference TRBV2 and TRBJ2-1, the complete variable domain is EPEVTQTPSHQVTQMGQEVILRCVPISNHLYFYWYRQILGQKVEFLVSFYNNEISEKSEIFDDQFSVERPDGSNFTLKIRSTKLEDSAMYFCATPGDRGWNEQFFGPGTRLTVL.

The V and J genes are TRBV29-1 and TRBJ2-5; TRBD1 is a possible D gene (7 bases). Deletions cut 6 bases from V and 3 bases from J, with 14 bases between. The CDR3 spans 13 residues. Germline CDR1 is SQVTM and CDR2 is ANQGSEA. The CDR3 bases are TGCAGCGTCAACCAGGGGGGAGAAGAGACCCAGTACTTC. It translates to CSVNQGGEETQYF.

This chain joins TRBV7-2 and TRBJ1-5; D gene ambiguous. The V end lost 6 bases, the J end lost 2 bases, and 8 bases lay between the germline ends. CDR1 is SGHTA and CDR2 is FQGNSA in the germline V gene. The CDR3 length is 13 residues. In nucleotides, the CDR3 is TGTGCCAGCAGTTCCCAGGGCAATCAGCCCCAGCATTTT. Protein product: CASSSQGNQPQHF.

The genes are TRBV5-6 and TRBJ1-1; no clear D gene. The CDR3 has 16 amino acids. Germline assignment: CDR1 SGHDT and CDR2 YYEEEE. Trimming removed 0 bases at V and 0 bases at J, with 12 bases between. CDR3 protein: CASSLEWEGLNTEAFF. As DNA, the CDR3 is TGTGCCAGCAGCTTGGAATGGGAGGGCCTGAACACTGAAGCTTTCTTT.

V gene TRBV5-8 combines with J gene TRBJ2-3; D unresolved. Germline-derived CDR1 and CDR2 are SGHTS and YDEGEE. V was clipped by 3 bases and J by 2 bases, with 7 bases between them. The CDR3 spans 13 residues. The CDR3 spells CASSSPYTDTQYF. As DNA, the CDR3 is TGTGCCAGCAGCTCCCCGTACACAGATACGCAGTATTTT. Variable domain in full (rest from reference TRBV5-8 and TRBJ2-3): EAGVTQSPTHLIKTRGQQATLRCSPISGHTSVYWYQQALGLGLQFLLWYDEGEERNRGNFPPRFSGRQFPNYSSELNVNALELEDSALYLCASSSPYTDTQYFGPGTRLTVL.

This chain uses TRBV5-5 with TRBJ2-7; D is uncertain. The germline V and J ends were trimmed by 2 bases and 4 bases, with 16 bases remaining between them. This CDR3 spans 15 amino acids. Germline V CDR1 and CDR2: SGHKS, YYEKEE (reference sequence). This CDR3 reads CASSFFQASTYEQYF. The CDR3 DNA reads as TGTGCCAGCAGCTTTTTTCAGGCCTCTACGTACGAGCAGTACTTC.